This paragraph reports one T cell receptor beta chain. The data are from a study of Ad26.COV2.S vaccination and SARS-CoV-2 variants. Method: immunoSEQ multiplex PCR; TCRdb's copy keeps in-frame clones and lacks some. The table lists 150,000 to 200,000 clones, around 90% of them singletons. Germline loops: CDR1 KGHSH, CDR2 LQKENI. The CDR3 is 15 residues long. J lost 7 bases, V lost 3 bases, and 8 bases had no gene match. Sequencing used peripheral blood, obtained after recovery from COVID-19. The chain carries TRBV18 and TRBJ1-4; the match to TRBD1 covers 7 bases. The TCR originated in a human donor who had recovered from COVID-19. The CDR3: CASSPRQGRSEKLFF. The CDR3, as DNA: TGTGCCAGCTCACCGCGACAGGGCAGGAGTGAAAAACTGTTTTTT.